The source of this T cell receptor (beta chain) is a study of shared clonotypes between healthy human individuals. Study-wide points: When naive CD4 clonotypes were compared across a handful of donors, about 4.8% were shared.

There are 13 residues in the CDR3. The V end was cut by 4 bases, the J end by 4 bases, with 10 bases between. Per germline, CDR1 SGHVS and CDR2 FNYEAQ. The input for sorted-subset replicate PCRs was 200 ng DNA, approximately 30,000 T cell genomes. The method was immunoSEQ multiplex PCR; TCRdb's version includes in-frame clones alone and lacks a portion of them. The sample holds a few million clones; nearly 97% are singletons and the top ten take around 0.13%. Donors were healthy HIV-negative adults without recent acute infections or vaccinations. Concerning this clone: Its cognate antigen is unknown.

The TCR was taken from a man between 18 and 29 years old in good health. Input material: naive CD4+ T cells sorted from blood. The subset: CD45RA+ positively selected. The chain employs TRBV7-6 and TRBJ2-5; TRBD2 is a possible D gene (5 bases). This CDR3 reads CASSYVSGETQYF. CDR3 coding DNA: TGTGCCAGCAGCTACGTAAGCGGAGAGACCCAGTACTTC.